These 11 T cell receptor beta chains came from one sample sequenced in a study of metastatic and nonmetastatic thyroid tumors. Thyroid surgery had not been preceded by any treatment in any patient. TCRdb re-called clones from the PCR reads using MiXCR. The sample lists 35,000 to 50,000 clones, approximately 20% occurring once. Sequencing was performed on blood. The receptor source for this set is a female donor with papillary thyroid cancer or a benign thyroid nodule (not recorded which). Some clones in this sample may be carry-over from other donors' samples.

The chain uses TRBV3-1 and TRBJ2-1, with 9 nucleotides matching TRBD1. Trimming took 2 bases from V and 8 from J; bases not matched to a gene: 4. The germline gives CDR1 LGHDT, CDR2 YNNKEL (reference sequence). The CDR3 is 14 residues long. CDR3 residues: CASSQSGQGDEQFF. CDR3 coding DNA: TGTGCCAGCAGCCAATCGGGACAGGGTGATGAGCAGTTCTTC.

This clone is judged medium-sized. This chain connects TRBV12-3 or TRBV12-4 to TRBJ2-7; D gene ambiguous. V was shortened by 3 bases and J by 2 bases, with 5 bases between the two germline ends. CDR3 length: 12 residues. CDR3: CASSLYAYEQYF. DNA for the CDR3: TGTGCCAGCAGTTTGTACGCCTACGAGCAGTACTTC.

Sample share makes this clone medium-sized (0.01 to 0.1%). This chain joins TRBV27 and TRBJ2-7; D may be TRBD2 (6 bases). The CDR3 sequence is 15 residues long. Between the trimmed V and J ends, which lost 2 bases and 2 bases, there was a span of 13 bases. Germline CDR1 is MNHEY and CDR2 is SMNVEV (reference sequence). The CDR3 loop is CASSLAGFPTYEQYF. As DNA, the CDR3 is TGTGCCAGCAGTTTAGCGGGGTTCCCTACCTACGAGCAGTACTTC.

This clone occurred a few times. The chain combines TRBV20-1 with TRBJ2-3, with 11 bases that match TRBD2. Germline V gene data show CDR1 as DFQATT and CDR2 as SNEGSKA (reference sequence). The CDR3 is 19 residues long. The trim removed 1 base at V and 0 bases at J, leaving 12 bases unmatched. Here the CDR3 DNA reads TGCAGTGCTAGAGGGACTAGCGGGCCCCATTCTCCTAGCACAGATACGCAGTATTTT. Amino acids: CSARGTSGPHSPSTDTQYF.

This clone was seen many times. A single base separates this from a much larger clone, so it may be a read error. The chain has TRBV6-1 and TRBJ2-7, with D uncertain. Germline-derived CDR1 and CDR2 are MNHNS and SASEGT. This CDR3 has 14 amino acids. CDR3 sequence (DNA): TGTGCCAGCAGTGAAGCGAATAGCCTCTACGAGCGGTACTTC. Translated, it gives CASSEANSLYERYF.

A word on this clone: At one of its ends the junction is not consistent with the germline gene, which may arise from a read error. The chain carries TRBV20-1 and TRBJ2-2; 9 nucleotides match TRBD1. The CDR3 extends over 16 amino acids. Germline V CDR1 and CDR2: DFQATT, SNEGSKA (reference sequence). The CDR3 reads CSSRDLGTGYSWELFF. The CDR3 DNA follows: TGCAGTTCTAGAGACCTAGGGACAGGGTACAGCTGGGAGCTGTTTTTT.

This clone came up many times. This chain links TRBV7-3 with TRBJ2-5; 9 bases map to TRBD2. CDR3 length: 15 residues. Germline values: CDR1 SGHTA, CDR2 FQGTGA. Unmatched junction bases numbered 6, after V lost 2 bases and J lost 5 bases. The CDR3 protein is CASSLVPSGAETQYF. The CDR3 DNA reads TGTGCCAGCAGCTTAGTGCCTAGCGGGGCGGAGACCCAGTACTTC.

The chain couples TRBV28 to TRBJ2-7; 7 nucleotides agree with TRBD1. The CDR3 has 14 residues. With V trimmed by 6 bases and J by 10 bases, 15 bases remained unmatched. Germline lookup yields CDR1 MDHEN and CDR2 SYDVKM. This chain's CDR3 is CASRGDSFNQPQYF. CDR3 in DNA: TGTGCCAGCAGGGGGGACAGTTTCAATCAGCCCCAGTACTTC.

This chain connects TRBV24-1 to TRBJ2-3; 7 nucleotides align to TRBD2. The V gene's germline CDR1 is KGHDR and CDR2 SFDVKD. The CDR3 has 17 residues. Unmatched junction bases numbered 15, after V lost 8 bases and J lost 2 bases. The CDR3 DNA follows: TGTGCCACCATTCTAGGGACTATCGGGATACACACAGATACGCAGTATTTT. It codes for CATILGTIGIHTDTQYF.

This clone was seen many times. V is TRBV5-4 and J is TRBJ2-1, with D tentatively TRBD1 (7 bases). CDR1 is SGHNT and CDR2 is YYREEE in the germline V gene (reference sequence). The CDR3 is made up of 15 amino acids. Trimming pared 1 base from V and 4 bases from J, leaving 12 bases between. CDR3 nucleotide sequence: TGTGCCAGCAGCTTGCGGACAGGAGGGTACAATGAGCAGTTCTTC. Its protein is CASSLRTGGYNEQFF.

The chain couples TRBV19 to TRBJ2-1, with 7 bases matching TRBD1. The ends lost 6 bases at V and 6 bases at J; junction bases unmatched: 14. The CDR3 consists of 16 residues. CDR1 and CDR2 from the germline V gene are LNHDA and SQIVND (reference sequence). For the CDR3, the DNA is TGTGCCAGTAGCCCGAACCGGGACAGAAGGGTCAATGAGCAGTTCTTC. This encodes CASSPNRDRRVNEQFF. The full variable domain, in which reference TRBV19 and TRBJ2-1 provide the parts outside the CDR3, is DGGITQSPKYLFRKEGQNVTLSCEQNLNHDAMYWYRQDPGQGLRLIYYSQIVNDFQKGDIAEGYSVSREKKESFPLTVTSAQKNPTAFYLCASSPNRDRRVNEQFFGPGTRLTVL.